Sequencing of this T cell receptor (beta chain) was carried out in a study of control samples from healthy donors and cancer patients. Trimming shortened V by 6 bases and J by 2 bases, and 12 bases separated the two germline ends. This CDR3 spans 14 amino acids. Germline V gives CDR1 SGHAT, CDR2 FQNNGV. Libraries were prepared by immunoSEQ multiplex PCR; TCRdb keeps only in-frame clonotypes and omits some of them. The data show about 160,000 clones, with over 85% seen just once and roughly 5.5% held by the top ten. The chain links TRBV11-2 to TRBJ2-3; D gene uncertain. The TCR sequence derives from a man younger than 30 in good health. The material sequenced was blood. The CDR3 loop is CASRPTPNTDTQYF. The DNA of the CDR3 is TGTGCCAGCAGACCCACACCGAACACAGATACGCAGTATTTT.